This T cell receptor beta chain stems from a study of naive and memory T cell subsets. This clonotype was picked up one time. Antigen: not known. CD8 T cells were positively selected from what remained after CD4 positive selection. Four subsets defined by CD45RA and CD27 were sorted after CD3, CD4, CD8 and live/dead staining. This CDR3 is 14 amino acids long. V lost 7 bases to trimming and J lost 2 bases, with 13 bases between them. Germline-derived CDR1 and CDR2 are MDHEN and SYDVKM. Whole-study results and caveats: Findings for naive and memory subsets could not be checked against ground truth. Over 90% of naive TCR sequences appeared only once after error correction, unlike memory subsets. A few larger clonotypes appeared in naive repertoires, especially CD8, possibly memory cells re-expressing CD45RA.

An equimolar mix of two oligonucleotides served as the beta constant-region primer for TRBC1 and TRBC2. Ligated cDNA was amplified by four rounds of PCR with nested alpha and beta constant-region primers and SP2. TCRdb reanalysed the UMI-ligation and nested PCR reads using MiXCR and keeps one entry per CDR3 protein. The table has over 110,000 distinct CDR3 sequences, more than 15% seen once. This rearrangement joins TRBV28 to TRBJ2-3; TRBD2 might be the D (5 bases). The sample comprised naive CD8+ T cells from blood. This TCR came from a human donor in good health. CDR3 DNA: TGTGCCAGCACCAGATCCGGGGACACAGATACGCAGTATTTT. Protein sequence: CASTRSGDTDTQYF.